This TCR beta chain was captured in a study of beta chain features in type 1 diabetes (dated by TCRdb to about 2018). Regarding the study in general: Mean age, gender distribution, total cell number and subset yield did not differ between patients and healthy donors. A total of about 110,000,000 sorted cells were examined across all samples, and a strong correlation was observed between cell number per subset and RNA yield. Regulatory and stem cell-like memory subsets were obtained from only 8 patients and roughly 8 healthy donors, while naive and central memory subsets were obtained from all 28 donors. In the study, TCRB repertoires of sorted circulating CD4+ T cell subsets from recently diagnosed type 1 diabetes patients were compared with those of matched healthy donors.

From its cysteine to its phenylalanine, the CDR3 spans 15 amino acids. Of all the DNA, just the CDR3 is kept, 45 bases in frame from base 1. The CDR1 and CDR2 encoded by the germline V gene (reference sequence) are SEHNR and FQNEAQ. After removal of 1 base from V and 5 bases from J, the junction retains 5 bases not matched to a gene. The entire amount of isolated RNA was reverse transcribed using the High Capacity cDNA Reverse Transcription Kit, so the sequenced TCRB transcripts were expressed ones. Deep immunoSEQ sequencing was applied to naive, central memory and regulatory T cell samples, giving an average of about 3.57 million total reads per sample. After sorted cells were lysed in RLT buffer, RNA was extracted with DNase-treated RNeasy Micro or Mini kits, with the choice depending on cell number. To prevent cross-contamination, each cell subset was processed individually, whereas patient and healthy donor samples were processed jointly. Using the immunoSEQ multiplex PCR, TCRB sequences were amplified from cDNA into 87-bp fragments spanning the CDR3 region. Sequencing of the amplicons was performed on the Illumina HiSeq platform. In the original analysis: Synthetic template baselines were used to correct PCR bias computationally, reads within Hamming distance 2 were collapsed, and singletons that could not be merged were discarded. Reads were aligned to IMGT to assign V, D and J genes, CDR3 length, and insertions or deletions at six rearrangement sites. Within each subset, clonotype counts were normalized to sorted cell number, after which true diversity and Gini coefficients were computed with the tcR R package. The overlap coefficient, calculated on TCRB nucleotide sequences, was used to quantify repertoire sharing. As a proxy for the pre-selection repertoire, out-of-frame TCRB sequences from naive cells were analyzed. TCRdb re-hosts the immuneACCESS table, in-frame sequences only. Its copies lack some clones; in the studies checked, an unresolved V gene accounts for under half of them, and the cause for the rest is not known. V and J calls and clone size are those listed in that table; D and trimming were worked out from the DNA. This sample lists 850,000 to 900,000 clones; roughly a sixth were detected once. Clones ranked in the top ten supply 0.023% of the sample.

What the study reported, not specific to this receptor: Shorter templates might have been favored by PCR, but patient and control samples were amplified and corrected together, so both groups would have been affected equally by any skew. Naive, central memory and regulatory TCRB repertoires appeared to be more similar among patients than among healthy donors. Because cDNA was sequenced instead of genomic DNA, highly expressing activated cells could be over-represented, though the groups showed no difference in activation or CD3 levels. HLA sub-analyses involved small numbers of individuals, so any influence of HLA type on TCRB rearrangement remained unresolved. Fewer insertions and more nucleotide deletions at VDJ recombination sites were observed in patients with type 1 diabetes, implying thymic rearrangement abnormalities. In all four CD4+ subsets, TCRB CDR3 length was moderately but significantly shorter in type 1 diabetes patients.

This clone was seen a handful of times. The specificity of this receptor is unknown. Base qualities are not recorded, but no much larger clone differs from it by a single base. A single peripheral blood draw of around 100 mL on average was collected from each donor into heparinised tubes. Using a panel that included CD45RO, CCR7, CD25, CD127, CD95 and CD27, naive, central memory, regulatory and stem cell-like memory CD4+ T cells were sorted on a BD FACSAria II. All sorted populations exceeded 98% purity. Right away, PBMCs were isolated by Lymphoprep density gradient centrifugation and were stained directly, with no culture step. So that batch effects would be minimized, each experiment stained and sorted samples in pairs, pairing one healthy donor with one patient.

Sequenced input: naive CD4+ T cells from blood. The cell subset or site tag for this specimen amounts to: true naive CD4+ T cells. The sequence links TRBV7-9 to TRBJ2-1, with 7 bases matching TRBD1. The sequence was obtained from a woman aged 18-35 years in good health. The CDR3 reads CASSLVWDRNNEQFF. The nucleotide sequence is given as TGTGCCAGCAGCTTAGTATGGGACAGAAACAATGAGCAGTTCTTC.